The clone carrying this T cell receptor (beta chain) was counted only a few times. Antigen specificity is unknown. This sample was taken from a study of blood T cells in healthy people across ages. It was with a sample-barcoded 5' primer and a J-beta primer mix that a second PCR of roughly 7 to 11 cycles was run. TCRdb processed the 5' RACE reads anew with MiXCR; each CDR3 protein has one entry. The sample lists roughly 700,000 distinct CDR3 sequences, more than 20% occurring once. Total RNA amounts of at least 5.5 micrograms were extracted per sample. Study observations and caveats: Versus aged donors, long-lived donors had higher diversity and more naive CD4+ cells.

Germline V gene data show CDR1 as SGHNT and CDR2 as YYREEE (reference sequence). V was pared by 1 base and J by 0 bases, with 5 bases between. The CDR3 extends over 15 amino acids. These data were also filed under a second study, of T cells of mothers and their children. That work contributes: Comparable shaping of TCR recombination output by thymic selection was observed in related and unrelated pairs. Related mother and child pairs showed slightly greater overlap (not significant) than unrelated pairs did.

The sequence came from a boy aged 5 to 17 in good health. Sample: blood. The J gene is TRBJ2-6, the V gene TRBV5-4; D not resolved. Here the CDR3 DNA reads TGTGCCAGCAGCTTGAAACTCTCTGGGGCCAACGTCCTGACTTTC. It yields the protein CASSLKLSGANVLTF.